This T cell receptor (beta chain) was sequenced in a study of identical twins. TCRdb fed the 5' RACE reads into MiXCR, producing one record per CDR3 protein. This sample yields around 250,000 distinct CDR3 sequences, of which approximately 8.6% are seen a single time; approximately 3% belongs to the top ten. At least ten counts were recorded for this clonotype. The target antigen is unknown. The CDR3 consists of 14 residues. Per the germline V gene, CDR1 is MNHEY and CDR2 is SMNVEV (reference sequence). V was pared by 0 bases and J by 1 base, with 6 bases between. Broader study findings: Clonotypes of the beta chain that were abundant in cord blood carried fewer insertions (memory repertoires showed none).

The same data also contributed to another study, on yellow fever vaccine responses in identical twins.

The clonotype comes from a young woman in good health. V and J are TRBV27 and TRBJ2-5, with a weak D call TRBD1 (6 bases). Sequenced: CD8+ T cells sorted from blood. The CDR3 DNA sequence: TGTGCCAGCAGTTTATCAGGGGGCCAAGAGACCCAGTACTTC. This sequence encodes CASSLSGGQETQYF.